These T cell receptor beta chains were read from a single sample in a study of CD8 T cells in ankylosing spondylitis. TCRdb called the 5' RACE reads again in MiXCR, with one record for every CDR3 protein. The data show roughly 130,000 distinct CDR3 sequences, over 7% seen once. The specimen was blood, either unsorted or a sorted T cell fraction (not recorded which). All receptors come from a male donor with ankylosing spondylitis or in good health (not recorded which). Each CDR3 is given with its conserved first and last residue. The D gene is left open where the match is weak. Clone size is given for some rows only: seen once, a few or many times, or a class if the clone is expanded.

TRBD1,TRBJ1-6,many,TRBV20-1,CSARVSGGNDNSPLHF,TGCAGTGCTAGAGTCTCAGGGGGCAACGACAATTCACCCCTCCACTTT
TRBD2,TRBJ2-3,many,TRBV29-1,CSVKVLAGPDTQYF,TGCAGCGTGAAAGTACTAGCGGGACCAGATACGCAGTATTTT
-,TRBJ2-1,-,TRBV7-7,CASSFDRERSNEQFF,TGTGCTAGCAGCTTTGATAGGGAGAGGAGCAATGAGCAGTTCTTC
TRBD2,TRBJ2-1,few,TRBV29-1,CSVEGTSGRQRFF,TGCAGCGTTGAAGGGACTAGCGGGAGGCAACGGTTCTTC
-,TRBJ2-7,few,TRBV5-1,CASSLAVAGEDEQYF,TGCGCCAGCAGCTTGGCCGTAGCAGGGGAGGACGAGCAGTACTTC
-,TRBJ2-2,few,TRBV7-9,CASSKQGSTGELFF,TGTGCCAGCAGCAAACAGGGTAGCACCGGGGAGCTGTTTTTT
TRBD1,TRBJ2-7,-,TRBV20-1,CSATDRGSYEQYF,TGCAGTGCTACGGACAGGGGGTCCTACGAGCAGTACTTC
-,TRBJ1-2,many,TRBV12-3/TRBV12-4,CASRTDTNYGYTF,TGTGCCAGCAGGACCGACACGAACTATGGCTACACCTTC
TRBD1,TRBJ1-1,many,TRBV5-5,CASSYRTGMNTEAFF,TGTGCCAGCAGCTACAGGACAGGAATGAACACTGAAGCTTTCTTT
-,TRBJ1-1,few,TRBV28,CASNLPPGQEAFF,TGTGCCAGCAACCTACCTCCCGGACAGGAAGCTTTCTTT
-,TRBJ1-6,many,TRBV20-1,CSARHQKSSYNSPLHF,TGCAGTGCTAGACATCAGAAGAGCTCCTATAATTCACCCCTCCACTTT
-,TRBJ2-6,many,TRBV12-3/TRBV12-4,CASSSSGANVLTF,TGTGCCAGCAGTTCTTCTGGGGCCAACGTCCTGACTTTC
-,TRBJ2-5,many,TRBV2,CASSDYGGGGTQYF,TGTGCCAGCAGTGATTACGGGGGCGGGGGTACCCAGTACTTC
TRBD2,TRBJ2-1,many,TRBV6-2/TRBV6-3,CASSRGTSVYNEQFF,TGTGCCAGCAGCCGCGGGACTAGCGTATACAATGAGCAGTTCTTC
-,TRBJ2-5,many,TRBV20-1,CSARVQMATQRQETQYF,TGCAGTGCTAGAGTGCAAATGGCGACCCAGCGCCAAGAGACCCAGTACTTC
TRBD2,TRBJ2-1,many,TRBV7-2,CASSLVFSGMGNEQFF,TGTGCCAGCAGCTTAGTGTTTAGCGGGATGGGCAATGAGCAGTTCTTC
-,TRBJ1-1,many,TRBV5-1,CASSPSLEGRLTGAFF,TGCGCCAGCAGCCCGTCGTTAGAGGGGCGATTAACGGGAGCTTTCTTT
TRBD2,TRBJ2-1,many,TRBV7-2,CASSFLAGKTYNEQFF,TGTGCCAGCAGCTTTCTAGCGGGGAAAACCTACAATGAGCAGTTCTTC
TRBD2,TRBJ2-1,-,TRBV2,CASSSAGTSGSQDEQFF,TGTGCCAGCAGTTCTGCCGGGACTAGCGGGAGCCAGGATGAGCAGTTCTTC
-,TRBJ2-3,many,TRBV5-1,CASSEGTYAGDTQYF,TGCGCCAGCAGCGAGGGGACATACGCGGGAGATACGCAGTATTTT
TRBD1,TRBJ2-1,many,TRBV5-1,CASSFDRDNEQFF,TGCGCCAGCAGCTTTGACAGGGACAATGAGCAGTTCTTC